This TCR beta chain came from a study of blood T cell repertoires in COVID-19 (dated by TCRdb to about 2020). Some background on the complete study: The collaborator samples originated in the United States, Italy and Spain and spanned the acute and convalescent phases of COVID-19. Samples came from the ongoing ImmuneRACE study (first 160 participants) plus 1,254 subjects from 6 global collaborators. Deeply sampled blood TCRbeta repertoires from subjects exposed to, actively infected with, or recovered from COVID-19 were included in the dataset. The material from the prospective study consisted of cDNA or gDNA derived from T cells, B-cell-depleted T cells, or PBMCs. The repertoires were released in a freely available public database meant as a resource for research on the immune response to SARS-CoV-2. Nearly every sample came with metadata listing a de-identified subject ID, COVID-19 status, age in years and sex. Where HLA class I and class II types were available, the types were taken from metadata supplied by the sample provider, not from assay-based typing.

Paper-wide results and their limitations: Clinical and demographic metadata were provided uncurated, with the amount varying by source and participant.

Collaborating institutions collected whole blood in K2EDTA tubes following their own protocols. For TCRbeta analysis, collaborator samples were shipped as frozen whole blood, as isolated PBMCs, or as DNA extracted from either sample type. TCRbeta CDR3 regions were amplified from genomic DNA using the immunoSEQ Assay, a bias-controlled multiplex PCR. The published analysis was carried out like this. Within the assay, amplification of reference gene primers was used to estimate how many nucleated cells each sample contained. Sequence reads were collapsed and filtered to measure the absolute abundance of every unique TCRbeta CDR3 rearrangement. Productive Simpson clonality was computed per sample as the square root of Simpson's diversity index over productive rearrangements. Here the immuneACCESS table is served through TCRdb, limited to in-frame sequences with V and J called. Missing clones are a known gap in these copies; in checked studies unresolved V genes cover under half, and the rest lacks a known reason. The V and J calls and clone size are taken from that table; D and trimming were inferred from the DNA. Within this sample are approximately 120,000 clones, with 75% to 85% of them counted one time only. About 40% of the sample belongs to the ten largest clones.

Comments on this clone: The antigen this receptor binds is unknown. Base quality data are lacking; no much larger clone is found one base away.

The sequence came from a man aged 35 to 55 with active or convalescent COVID-19. Sequenced: peripheral blood.

This receptor carries the CDR3 CAWDTGSGNTIYF. The nucleotide sequence is TGTGCCTGGGATACAGGCTCTGGAAACACCATATATTTT. The chain was built from TRBV30 and TRBJ1-3; possibly the D gene is TRBD1, per 5 matching bases. Based on the germline V gene (reference sequence), the CDR1 and CDR2 sequences are GTSNPN and SVGIG. The CDR3 holds 13 amino acids from the cysteine to the phenylalanine. The retained sequence is limited to the CDR3, 39 bases, with the frame set at the first base. V sheds 5 bases and J sheds 0 bases, leaving 8 bases between their ends.